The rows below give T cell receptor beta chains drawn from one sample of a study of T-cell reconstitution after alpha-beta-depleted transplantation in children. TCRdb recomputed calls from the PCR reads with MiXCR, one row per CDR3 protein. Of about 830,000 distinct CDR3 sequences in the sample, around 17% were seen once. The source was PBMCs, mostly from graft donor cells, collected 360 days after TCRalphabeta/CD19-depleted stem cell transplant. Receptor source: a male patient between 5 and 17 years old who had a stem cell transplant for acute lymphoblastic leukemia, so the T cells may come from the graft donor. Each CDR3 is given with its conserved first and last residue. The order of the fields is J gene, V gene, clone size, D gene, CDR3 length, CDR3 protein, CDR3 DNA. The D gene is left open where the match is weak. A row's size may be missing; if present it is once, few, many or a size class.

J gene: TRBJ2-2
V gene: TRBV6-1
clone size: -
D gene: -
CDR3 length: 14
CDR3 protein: CASTEGGAPGELFF
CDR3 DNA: TGTGCCAGCACTGAAGGGGGGGCTCCCGGGGAGCTGTTTTTT

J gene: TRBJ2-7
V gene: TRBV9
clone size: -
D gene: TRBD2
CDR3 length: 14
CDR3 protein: CASSVGTSVYEQYF
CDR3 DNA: TGTGCCAGCAGCGTCGGGACTAGCGTATACGAGCAGTACTTC

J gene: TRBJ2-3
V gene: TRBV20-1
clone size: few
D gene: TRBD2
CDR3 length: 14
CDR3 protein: CSASGRANTDTQYF
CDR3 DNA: TGCAGTGCTAGCGGGAGGGCCAACACAGATACGCAGTATTTT

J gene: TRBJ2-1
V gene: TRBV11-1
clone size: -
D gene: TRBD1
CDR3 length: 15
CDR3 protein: CASSPGTGSHNEQFF
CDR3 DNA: TGTGCCAGCAGCCCCGGGACAGGGTCCCACAATGAGCAGTTCTTC

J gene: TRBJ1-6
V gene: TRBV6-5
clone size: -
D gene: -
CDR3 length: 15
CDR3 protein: CASSYLWGLGSPLHF
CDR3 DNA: TGTGCCAGCAGTTACCTGTGGGGGCTGGGTTCACCCCTCCACTTT

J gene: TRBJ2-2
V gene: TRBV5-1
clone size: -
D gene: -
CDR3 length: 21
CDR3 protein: CASRVPSIHIDREENTGELFF
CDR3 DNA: TGCGCCAGCAGGGTCCCCTCAATCCACATAGACAGGGAGGAGAACACCGGGGAGCTGTTTTTT

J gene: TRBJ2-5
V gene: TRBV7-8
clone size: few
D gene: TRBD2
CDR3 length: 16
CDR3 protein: CASSYSPSGVRETQYF
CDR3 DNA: TGTGCCAGCAGCTATTCCCCTAGCGGGGTCCGGGAGACCCAGTACTTC

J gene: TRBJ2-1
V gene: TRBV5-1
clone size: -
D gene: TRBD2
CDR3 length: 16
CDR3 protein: CASSLPGSGALDEQFF
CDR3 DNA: TGCGCCAGCAGCTTGCCGGGTAGCGGGGCCCTCGATGAGCAGTTCTTC

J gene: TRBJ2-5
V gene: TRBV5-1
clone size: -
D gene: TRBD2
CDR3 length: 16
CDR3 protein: CASSLAEGREQETQYF
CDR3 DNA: TGCGCCAGCAGCTTGGCCGAGGGGCGGGAGCAAGAGACCCAGTACTTC

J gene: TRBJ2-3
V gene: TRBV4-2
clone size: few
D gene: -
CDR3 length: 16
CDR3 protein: CASSHSGPRGTDTQYF
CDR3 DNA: TGTGCCAGCAGCCATTCGGGGCCCCGGGGCACAGATACGCAGTATTTT

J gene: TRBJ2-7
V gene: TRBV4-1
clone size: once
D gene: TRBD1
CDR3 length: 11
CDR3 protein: CASGTGYEQCF
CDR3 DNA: TGCGCCAGCGGGACAGGGTACGAGCAGTGCTTC